A selection of T cell receptor beta chains follows, all from one sample in a study of Ad26.COV2.S vaccination and SARS-CoV-2 variants. The assay was immunoSEQ multiplex PCR, and TCRdb's table has in-frame clones only and misses some. The profile shows around 350,000 clones, roughly 94% of them singletons. This sample comprised peripheral blood, obtained after recovery from COVID-19. The receptors shown here come from a human donor who had recovered from COVID-19. The conserved cysteine and the conserved F or W are not part of the CDR3 here.

TRBV7-3	TRBJ2-3	ASSLRTSGSDTQY
TRBV6-5	TRBJ2-3	ASSPPGLTDTQY
TRBV5-6	TRBJ2-3	ASSLGRASTDTQY
TRBV21-1	TRBJ1-5	ASSKAPSGKDGNSNQPQH
TRBV6-5	TRBJ1-1	ASGPRTPNTEAF
TRBV5-1	TRBJ1-1	ASSLDAGNTEAF
TRBV5-4	TRBJ1-6	ASSPGTDQLSSYNSPLH
TRBV6-5	TRBJ1-2	ASSRNGQGDHGYT
TRBV6-5	TRBJ1-2	ASSYYRAEGYT
TRBV3-1/TRBV3-2	TRBJ2-3	ASSPGRGNTQY